This TCR beta chain was identified during a study of cytomegalovirus exposure and HLA in healthy donors. Study-level background: The same platform was used for the 100 to 150 validation repertoires and the roughly 700 first-cohort repertoires, a later analysis reported. Broader study findings: First-cohort TCR clusters were later found to tend to co-occur in the 90 to 150 validation repertoires. Cytomegalovirus association was assigned to about 150 TCR beta chains. Whilst most TCR sequences proved rare, a subset of public TCRs occurred across many donors.

The length of the CDR3 is 16 residues. The ends were cut back, 0 bases at V and 7 bases at J, with 17 bases in the middle. From germline, CDR1 is LNHNV and CDR2 YYDKDF (reference sequence). Produced via immunoSEQ multiplex PCR; TCRdb's table is partial and in-frame only. The table has around 94,000 clones, roughly 95% seen once; the top ten hold roughly 0.9%. As to this clone: As yet, its antigen is unknown.

The gene calls are TRBV15 and TRBJ2-3, with D possibly matching TRBD2 (5 bases). The clonotype comes from a woman between 18 and 30 years old in good health and CMV-seronegative. Material for sequencing was PBMCs. The CDR3 reads CATSRDGSGRYYTQYF. The CDR3 DNA follows: TGTGCCACCAGCAGAGATGGAAGCGGCCGCTACTATACGCAGTATTTT.